The 17 T cell receptor beta chains presented below share a single source sample, sequenced in a study of blood T cells in healthy people across ages. The second PCR ran roughly 7 to 12 cycles with a sample-barcoded 5' primer and J-beta primers. TCRdb recomputed calls from the 5' RACE reads with MiXCR, one row per CDR3 protein. The sample holds about 1.7 million distinct CDR3 sequences, roughly 27% seen once. The sample comprised blood. The origin of the receptors is a woman aged 25 to 45 in good health.

The J gene is TRBJ2-1, the V gene TRBV7-9; TRBD1 aligns across 7 bases. CDR3 length: 13 residues. V shed 3 bases, J shed 14 bases, and the junction held 10 bases outside the gene matches. In germline, CDR1 is SEHNR, CDR2 FQNEAQ (reference sequence). The CDR3 region has the DNA TGTGCCAGCAGCTTCCCGGGACAGCCGGGCGAGTTCTTC. This gives the protein CASSFPGQPGEFF.

V usage is TRBV11-2 and J usage is TRBJ2-5; TRBD2 matches 9 bases. The junction had 8 bases not matched to a gene; V was cut back by 3 bases and J by 3 bases. Germline CDR1 and CDR2: SGHAT and FQNNGV. The length of the CDR3 is 16 residues. The CDR3 is CASSFSAGGPKETQYF. As DNA, the CDR3 is TGTGCCAGCAGCTTTTCAGCGGGAGGACCCAAAGAGACCCAGTACTTC.

The rearrangement joins TRBV25-1 to TRBJ1-1, with a tentative D call TRBD1 (5 bases). This CDR3 spans 13 amino acids. The ends were cut back, 6 bases at V and 5 bases at J, with 13 bases in the middle. Germline assignment: CDR1 MGHDK and CDR2 SYGVNS. The CDR3 region is CASRPIGDTEAFF. CDR3 nucleotide sequence: TGTGCCAGCAGACCAATAGGGGATACTGAAGCTTTCTTT.

A word on this clonotype: A single base separates this from a much larger clone, so it may be a read error. The V and J genes are TRBV20-1 and TRBJ2-1; TRBD1 aligns across 10 bases. This CDR3 spans 16 amino acids. Germline loops: CDR1 DFQATT, CDR2 SNEGSKA (reference sequence). V trimming: 0 bases; J trimming: 4 bases; junction bases outside the gene matches: 6. Here the CDR3 DNA reads TGCAGTGCTAGAGATCGCGGGACAGGGGCATACAATGAGCAGTTCTTC. This sequence encodes CSARDRGTGAYNEQFF.

The genes are TRBV5-6 and TRBJ2-1; a weak D match, TRBD2 (6 bases). The V end lost 7 bases, the J end lost 4 bases, and 18 bases lay between the germline ends. Germline CDR1 is SGHDT and CDR2 is YYEEEE. The length of the CDR3 is 15 residues. The CDR3 sequence is CASEARGRAYNEQFF. The CDR3 region has the DNA TGTGCCAGCGAAGCGCGGGGTAGGGCTTACAATGAGCAGTTCTTC.

The chain's CDR3 is CASSSVPTSGSKDEQFF. CDR3 nucleotides: TGTGCCAGCAGCTCAGTTCCTACTAGCGGGAGTAAGGATGAGCAGTTCTTC. The chain links TRBV5-5 to TRBJ2-1, with 11 bases identical to TRBD2. V gave up 3 bases and J gave up 8 bases; unmatched junction bases: 13. CDR1 SGHKS and CDR2 YYEKEE come from the germline V gene (reference sequence). This CDR3 is 17 amino acids long.

This clonotype was counted at least ten times. The chain uses TRBV6-6 and TRBJ1-5, with a possible D match to TRBD1 (5 bases). V shed 2 bases and J shed 4 bases, with 12 bases lying between them. The CDR3 consists of 15 residues. Germline V gene sequence: CDR1 MNHNY, CDR2 SVGAGI (reference sequence). The CDR3 sequence: CASSYSGRENQPQHF. The CDR3 DNA sequence: TGTGCCAGCAGTTACAGCGGCAGGGAAAATCAGCCCCAGCATTTT.

V gene TRBV12-3 or TRBV12-4 combines with J gene TRBJ2-1; D tentatively fits TRBD1 or TRBD2 (5 bases each). The CDR3 runs to 14 residues. This CDR3 is CVGTPGPTYNEQFF. For the CDR3, the DNA is TGTGTCGGCACCCCGGGACCCACCTACAATGAGCAGTTCTTC.

A remark on this clonotype: This could be a read error, since a much larger clone is one nucleotide away. The chain joins TRBV29-1 to TRBJ2-1, with a tentative D call TRBD1 (5 bases). The end of the DNA fits TRBJ2-7 better, so the J call may be wrong. Germline CDR1 reads SQVTM; CDR2 reads ANQGSEA. This CDR3 comprises 11 residues. DNA for the CDR3: TGCAGCGCAGGGATGTACAATGAGCAGTACTTC. Translating gives CSAGMYNEQYF.

The chain carries TRBV28 and TRBJ2-7, with TRBD1 matching 8 bases. TRBJ2-5 matches the DNA end more closely, so the J call is doubtful. There are 16 residues in the CDR3. The germline CDR1 and CDR2 sequences are MDHEN and SYDVKM. CDR3: CASSLSDRGGHATQYF. The CDR3, as DNA: TGTGCCAGCAGTTTATCTGACAGGGGCGGCCATGCGACCCAGTACTTC.

This clonotype has just a few counts. One junction end does not reproduce the germline sequence, and a read error may be involved. The chain carries TRBV7-6 and TRBJ1-2; no definite D call. Germline CDR1 reads SGHVS; CDR2 reads FNYEAQ. The CDR3 is 13 amino acids. CDR3 sequence: CASSLNSNHGYTF. The CDR3, as DNA: TGTGCCAGCAGCTTAAACAGTAACCATGGCTACACCTTC.

The chain employs TRBV20-1 and TRBJ2-3; D perhaps matches TRBD1 (5 bases). CDR1 DFQATT and CDR2 SNEGSKA come from the germline V gene (reference sequence). V was shortened by 5 bases and J by 4 bases, with 10 bases between the two germline ends. The CDR3 sequence is 12 residues long. CDR3 region: CSALRVADTQYF. DNA of the CDR3: TGCAGTGCTCTCAGGGTGGCAGATACGCAGTATTTT.

This clonotype was picked up a small number of times. As DNA, the CDR3 is TGCAGTGCCCCCGCCCGTCGGGGGGGGGATGAGCAGTTCTTC. Its protein is CSAPARRGGDEQFF. This sequence joins TRBV20-1 and TRBJ2-1; TRBD2 aligns across 8 bases. Germline V CDR1 and CDR2: DFQATT, SNEGSKA (reference sequence). The CDR3 consists of 14 residues. The V segment lost 6 bases and the J segment 8 bases; nucleotides outside the gene matches: 12.

This clonotype was counted only a few times. This chain links TRBV7-2 with TRBJ2-7, with 9 bases lining up with TRBD2. The trim removed 2 bases at V and 2 bases at J, leaving 4 bases unmatched. The CDR3 has 15 amino acids. In germline, CDR1 is SGHTA, CDR2 FQGNSA. The CDR3 DNA reads TGTGCCAGCAGCTTAATTTTAGCGGGGGCCTACGAGCAGTACTTC. Translation: CASSLILAGAYEQYF.

This clonotype showed up just a few times. The J gene is TRBJ2-7, the V gene TRBV20-1, with unresolved D. Germline CDR1 and CDR2: DFQATT and SNEGSKA (reference sequence). The CDR3 totals 15 residues. V lost 0 bases and J 0 bases, leaving 12 bases between the germline ends. CDR3 coding DNA: TGCAGTGCTAGAGATCAAACAACCCGCTCCTACGAGCAGTACTTC. Protein sequence: CSARDQTTRSYEQYF.

In regard to this clonotype: This may be a read error: a much more frequent sequence differs by one nucleotide. V gene TRBV12-3 or TRBV12-4 combines with J gene TRBJ2-7; D is unclear. The CDR3 runs to 14 residues. Trimming took 7 bases from V and 1 from J, leaving 14 bases between them. The CDR3 loop is CASTFETFSYEQYF. The CDR3 DNA is TGTGCCAGCACTTTCGAGACCTTTTCCTACGAGCAGTACTTC.

This clonotype was observed once. The genes are TRBV3-1 and TRBJ2-4, with D possibly being TRBD1 or TRBD2 (5 bases each). Trimming pared 1 base from V and 8 bases from J, leaving 9 bases between. CDR1 is LGHDT, CDR2 YNNKEL, per germline (reference sequence). CDR3 size: 13 residues. The CDR3 loop is CASSQGDGYIQYF. In nucleotides, the CDR3 is TGTGCCAGCAGCCAAGGGGACGGTTACATTCAGTACTTC.